This T cell receptor (beta chain) stems from a study of cytomegalovirus exposure and HLA in healthy donors. Study-level findings and limits: The study labeled around 160 TCR beta chains cytomegalovirus-associated. The classifier reportedly diagnosed cytomegalovirus status with high specificity and sensitivity.

A multiplex PCR was run with 60 Vbeta primers and 13 Jbeta primers. Only in-frame clones appear in the TCRdb table, and some are missing; sequencing was by immunoSEQ multiplex PCR. The sample has more than 150,000 clones; 82% are singletons. The trim removed 4 bases at V and 8 bases at J, leaving 3 bases unmatched. The germline gives CDR1 SGHNT, CDR2 YYREEE (reference sequence). The CDR3 has 13 residues. As concerns this clone: The antigen remains unidentified.

J is TRBJ1-6 and V is TRBV5-4; 7 bases align to TRBD1. The sample consisted of PBMCs. The sequence came from a woman aged 50 to 65 in good health and CMV-seropositive. The CDR3 protein is CASSTTGDSPLHF. CDR3 nucleotides: TGTGCCAGCAGCACCACAGGGGATTCACCCCTCCACTTT.